This T cell receptor (beta chain) was captured by sequencing in a study of CD8+ T cells in alopecia areata. About the research overall: Treated patients took oral tofacitinib at 5 to 10 mg twice daily. A 6-month period off drug followed tofacitinib, which lasted 6 to 18 months. Findings and limits, study-wide: Lesional scalp exceeded normal scalp in clonality, especially in alopecia totalis/universalis.

This clone was seen only a few times. Antigen specificity is unknown. Peripheral blood, together with lesional scalp punch biopsies, was collected from alopecia areata patients. CDR3 length: 15 residues. The V and J ends lost 3 bases and 1 base, in that order; junction bases with no gene match: 3. CDR1 and CDR2 (germline): LGHNA, YSLEER. After isolation, RNA underwent reverse transcription to generate cDNA as the sequencing template. Measured with immunoSEQ multiplex PCR; TCRdb has only the in-frame clones, and not every one. Of about 150,000 clones listed, 40% to 60% are singletons. Sequencing used CD8+ T cells sorted from blood, obtained at week 0. The TCR sequence derives from a human donor with alopecia areata. The chain carries TRBV4-3 and TRBJ2-3, with 8 nucleotides matching TRBD2. Written as DNA, the CDR3 is TGCGCCAGCAGCCAGGTACTAGCGGGCACAGATACGCAGTATTTT. Translation: CASSQVLAGTDTQYF.